The 3 T cell receptor beta chains in this list originate from one sample, sequenced in a study of human T cells and chemical hapten exposure. The time point: patch test 1, 2 weeks after DPC sensitization. Treatment of the sample: therapeutic diphenylcyclopropenone sensitization with weekly scalp DPC. TCRdb re-called the RACE reads through MiXCR, storing one row per CDR3 protein. The table shows 370,000 or so distinct CDR3 sequences, with around 5% occurring only once. The sequences come from whole blood, collected in connection with sensitization to the hapten diphenylcyclopropenone (DPC). All receptors derive from a woman aged 45-60 years with alopecia areata. Some clones in this sample may be carry-over from other donors' samples.

There are many counts of this clonotype. The rearrangement links TRBV13 to TRBJ2-7; possible D gene TRBD1, 6 bases. From germline, CDR1 is PRHDT and CDR2 FYEKMQ (reference sequence). V shed 5 bases and J shed 3 bases, with 11 bases lying between them. The CDR3 covers 13 residues. The CDR3 loop reads CASSPRGHYEQYF. As DNA, the CDR3 is TGTGCCAGCAGCCCCAGGGGACACTACGAGCAGTACTTC.

The gene calls are TRBV29-1 and TRBJ2-1; 8 bases are a match to TRBD1. CDR1 is SQVTM and CDR2 is ANQGSEA in the germline V gene. The CDR3 totals 14 residues. V gave up 5 bases and J gave up 8 bases; unmatched junction bases: 11. In DNA, the CDR3 is TGCAGCGTTTACCCCGGGACAGGCAACGATGAGCAGTTCTTC. Translation: CSVYPGTGNDEQFF.

The V call is TRBV12-3 or TRBV12-4, the J call TRBJ2-7; D unresolved. Trimming removed 3 bases from V and 6 bases from J, with 12 bases in between. The CDR3 extends over 13 amino acids. CDR3 amino acids: CASSFEAPSEQYF. CDR3 bases: TGTGCCAGCAGTTTCGAGGCCCCCTCCGAGCAGTACTTC.